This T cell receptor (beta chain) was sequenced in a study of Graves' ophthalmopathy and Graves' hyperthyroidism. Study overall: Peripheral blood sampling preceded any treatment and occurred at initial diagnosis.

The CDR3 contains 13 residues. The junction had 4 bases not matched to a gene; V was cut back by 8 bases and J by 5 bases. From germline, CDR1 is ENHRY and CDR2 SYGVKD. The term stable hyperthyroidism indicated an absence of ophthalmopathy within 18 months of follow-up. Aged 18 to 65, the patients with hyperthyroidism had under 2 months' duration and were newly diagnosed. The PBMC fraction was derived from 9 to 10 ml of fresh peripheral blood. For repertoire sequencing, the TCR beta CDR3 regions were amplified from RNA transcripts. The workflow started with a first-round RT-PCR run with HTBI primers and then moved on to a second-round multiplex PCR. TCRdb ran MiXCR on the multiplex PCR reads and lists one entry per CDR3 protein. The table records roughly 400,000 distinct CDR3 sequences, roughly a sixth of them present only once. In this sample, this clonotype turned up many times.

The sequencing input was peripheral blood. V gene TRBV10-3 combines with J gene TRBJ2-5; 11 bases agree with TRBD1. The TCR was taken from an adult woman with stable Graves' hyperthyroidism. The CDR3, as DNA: TGTGCCATCGGGACAGGGGGTCGGGAGACCCAGTACTTC. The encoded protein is CAIGTGGRETQYF.